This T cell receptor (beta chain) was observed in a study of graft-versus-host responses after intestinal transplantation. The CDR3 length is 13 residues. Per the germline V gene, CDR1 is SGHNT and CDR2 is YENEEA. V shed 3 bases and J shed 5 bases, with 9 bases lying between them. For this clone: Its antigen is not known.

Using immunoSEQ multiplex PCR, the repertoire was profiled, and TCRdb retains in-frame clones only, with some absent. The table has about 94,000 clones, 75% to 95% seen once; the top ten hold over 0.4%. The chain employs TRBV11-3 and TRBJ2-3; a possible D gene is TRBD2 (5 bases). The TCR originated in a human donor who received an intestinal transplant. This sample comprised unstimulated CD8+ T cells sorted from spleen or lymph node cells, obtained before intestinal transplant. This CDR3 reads CASSFAGGDTQYF. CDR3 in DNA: TGTGCCAGCAGCTTTGCGGGTGGAGATACGCAGTATTTT.